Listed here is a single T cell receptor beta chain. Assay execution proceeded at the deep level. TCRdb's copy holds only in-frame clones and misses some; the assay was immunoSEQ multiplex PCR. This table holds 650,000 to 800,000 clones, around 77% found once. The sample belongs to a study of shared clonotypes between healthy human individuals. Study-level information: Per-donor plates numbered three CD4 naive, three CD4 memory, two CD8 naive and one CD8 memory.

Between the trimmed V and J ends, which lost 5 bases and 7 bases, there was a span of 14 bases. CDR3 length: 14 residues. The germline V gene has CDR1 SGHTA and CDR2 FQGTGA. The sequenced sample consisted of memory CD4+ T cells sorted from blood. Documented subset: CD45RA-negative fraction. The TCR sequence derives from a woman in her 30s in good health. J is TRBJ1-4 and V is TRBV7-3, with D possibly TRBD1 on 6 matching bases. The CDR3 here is CASSRGGLGEKLFF. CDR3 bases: TGTGCCAGCAGCCGTGGGGGCTTGGGTGAAAAACTGTTTTTT.